Below, 26 T cell receptor beta chains from the same sample are listed, as sequenced in a study of CD8+ T cells in alopecia areata. RNA was extracted and reverse transcribed into cDNA as the sequencing template. Assay used: immunoSEQ multiplex PCR; TCRdb lists only in-frame clones, some missing. In the table there are roughly 190,000 clones, just under 65% of which are singletons. Specified treatment: oral pan-JAK inhibitor, 5-10 mg twice daily. Sequences were derived from CD4+ T cells sorted from blood, sampled around week 50, from a patient treated with tofacitinib. Receptors originate from a human donor with alopecia areata.

The rearrangement joins TRBV4-3 to TRBJ1-6; unclear D gene. The CDR3 consists of 15 residues. The germline V and J ends were trimmed by 4 bases and 7 bases, with 14 bases remaining between them. From germline, CDR1 is LGHNA and CDR2 YSLEER. This CDR3 reads CASSRNSASNSPLHF. The CDR3 nucleotides are TGCGCCAGCAGCCGCAATAGCGCCTCAAATTCACCCCTCCACTTT.

The V call is TRBV21-1, the J call TRBJ2-7. TRBV21-1 represents a pseudogene. The CDR3 covers 13 residues. The CDR3 loop is CASSNLGTHPQYF. CDR3 nucleotides: TGTGCCAGCAGCAACCTTGGGACGCACCCGCAGTACTTC.

This clone was seen more than once but under ten times. The rearrangement uses TRBV5-1 and TRBJ2-5, with D perhaps TRBD1 (6 bases). Germline CDR1 and CDR2: SGHRS and YFSETQ. V was clipped by 2 bases and J by 5 bases, with 10 bases between them. CDR3 length equals 13 residues. The CDR3 region has the DNA TGCGCCAGCAGCTTTGGGGGCACGGAGACCCAGTACTTC. Protein product: CASSFGGTETQYF.

The chain couples TRBV30 to TRBJ2-1; 8 nucleotides agree with TRBD1. V was clipped by 3 bases and J by 0 bases; unmatched bases: 4. CDR1 and CDR2 (germline): GTSNPN, SVGIG (reference sequence). CDR3 length equals 15 residues. The CDR3 sequence: CAWSGTGGSYNEQFF. CDR3 nucleotide sequence: TGTGCCTGGAGCGGTACAGGGGGCTCCTACAATGAGCAGTTCTTC.

The rearrangement uses TRBV6-5 and TRBJ2-6; D is ambiguous. V gave up 5 bases and J gave up 3 bases, with 8 bases separating them. CDR3 length equals 14 residues. CDR1 MNHEY and CDR2 SVGAGI come from the germline V gene. The CDR3 DNA sequence: TGTGCCAGCAGTGTTGGGGTTGGGGCCAACGTCCTGACTTTC. This gives the protein CASSVGVGANVLTF.

The chain recombines TRBV13 with TRBJ1-2, with a tentative D call TRBD1 (5 bases). Trimming removed 5 bases at V and 5 bases at J, with 15 bases between. The germline gives CDR1 PRHDT, CDR2 FYEKMQ (reference sequence). The CDR3 length is 14 residues. The DNA for the CDR3 is TGTGCCAGCAGCGCGAGTGGGACGGCATATGGCTACACCTTC. Amino acid sequence: CASSASGTAYGYTF.

The chain has TRBV9 and TRBJ2-3; D not resolved. V dropped 4 bases and J dropped 4 bases, with 7 bases sitting between them. CDR1 and CDR2 (germline): SGDLS, YYNGEE. The length of the CDR3 is 12 residues. CDR3 in DNA: TGTGCCAGCAGCCCGGTAGCAGATACGCAGTATTTT. It translates to CASSPVADTQYF.

The chain links TRBV9 to TRBJ2-2; a weak D match, TRBD2 (6 bases). The V gene's germline CDR1 is SGDLS and CDR2 YYNGEE. Trimming cost V 2 bases and J 7 bases, with 9 bases left between them. The CDR3 runs to 13 residues. In nucleotides, the CDR3 is TGTGCCAGCAGCGTCCCTAGCGTCGGGGAGCTGTTTTTT. It translates to CASSVPSVGELFF. Together with reference TRBV9 and TRBJ2-2, the CDR3 gives the full variable domain: DSGVTQTPKHLITATGQRVTLRCSPRSGDLSVYWYQQSLDQGLQFLIQYYNGEERAKGNILERFSAQQFPDLHSELNLSSLELGDSALYFCASSVPSVGELFFGEGSRLTVL.

Only a few counts were recorded for this clone. The chain has TRBV29-1 and TRBJ2-7; D is ambiguous. In germline, CDR1 is SQVTM, CDR2 ANQGSEA. This CDR3 comprises 15 residues. The V end was cut by 6 bases, the J end by 4 bases, with 22 bases between. The CDR3 protein is CSVSPFRGLSYEQYF. The CDR3 region has the DNA TGCAGCGTGTCCCCTTTTAGAGGCTTGAGTTACGAGCAGTACTTC.

This chain links TRBV29-1 with TRBJ2-7; 8 bases are shared with TRBD1. There are 14 residues in the CDR3. The germline CDR1 and CDR2 sequences are SQVTM and ANQGSEA. The V gene end was trimmed by 5 bases and the J gene end by 2 bases; junction bases not matched to a gene: 8. CDR3 amino acids: CSVRRTGRTYEQYF. CDR3 nucleotide sequence: TGCAGCGTTCGGAGGACAGGGCGTACCTACGAGCAGTACTTC.

This chain links TRBV28 with TRBJ2-5; a weak D match, TRBD2 (5 bases). The CDR3 length is 12 residues. CDR1 and CDR2 from the germline V gene are MDHEN and SYDVKM. V lost 4 bases and J lost 3, with 6 bases in between. The CDR3 DNA sequence: TGTGCCAGCAGTTCCGGGAAAGAGACCCAGTACTTC. It yields the protein CASSSGKETQYF.

V gene TRBV5-1 combines with J gene TRBJ1-2; a possible D gene is TRBD1 (6 bases). The germline gives CDR1 SGHRS, CDR2 YFSETQ. The CDR3 runs 13 residues. The ends were cut back, 5 bases at V and 8 bases at J, with 16 bases in the middle. This CDR3 reads CASRPQGRAGYTF. DNA of the CDR3: TGCGCCAGCAGACCACAGGGACGCGCGGGCTACACCTTC.

The chain recombines TRBV29-1 with TRBJ1-1; 9 nucleotides line up with TRBD1. The CDR3 length is 14 residues. Germline V lookup: CDR1 SQVTM, CDR2 ANQGSEA. Trimming at V came to 6 bases and at J to 5 bases, leaving 10 bases not matched to a gene. The CDR3 protein is CSVVAQGARTEAFF. The CDR3 bases are TGCAGCGTCGTGGCACAGGGGGCGCGTACTGAAGCTTTCTTT.

This chain uses TRBV29-1 with TRBJ2-3; tentative D call: TRBD1 (6 bases). V lost 3 bases, J lost 3 bases, and 10 bases lay in between. Germline values: CDR1 SQVTM, CDR2 ANQGSEA. The CDR3 is made up of 13 amino acids. Here the CDR3 DNA reads TGCAGCGTTGAGAACAGGGTAACAGATACGCAGTATTTT. It specifies CSVENRVTDTQYF.

CDR3 sequence (DNA): TGCGCCAGCAGTGGGGGCTCAAACACAGATACGCAGTATTTT. Translated: CASSGGSNTDTQYF. The chain is built from TRBV5-1 and TRBJ2-3, with a weak D call TRBD1 (6 bases). Trimming shortened V by 5 bases and J by 2 bases, and 12 bases separated the two germline ends. Germline-derived CDR1 and CDR2 are SGHRS and YFSETQ. This CDR3 has 14 residues.

The chain is built from TRBV27 and TRBJ2-2, with D perhaps TRBD1 (7 bases). Germline values: CDR1 MNHEY, CDR2 SMNVEV (reference sequence). The CDR3 contains 14 residues. V gave up 5 bases and J gave up 5 bases, with 12 bases separating them. The CDR3 DNA follows: TGTGCCAGCAGTCCGACAGGGAGGACCGGGGAGCTGTTTTTT. Encoded protein: CASSPTGRTGELFF.

In this sample, this clone turned up many times. CDR3 residues: CASTRGFEETQYF. The DNA of the CDR3 is TGTGCCAGCACCCGGGGGTTCGAAGAGACCCAGTACTTC. The gene calls are TRBV5-6 and TRBJ2-5; possible D gene TRBD2, 6 bases. Germline V lookup: CDR1 SGHDT, CDR2 YYEEEE. CDR3 size: 13 residues. V gave up 6 bases and J gave up 3 bases, with 12 bases separating them.

The V call is TRBV5-1, the J call TRBJ2-7; 8 bases line up with TRBD1. This CDR3 is 14 amino acids long. V was pared by 3 bases and J by 6 bases, with 8 bases of the junction left unmatched. Looked up from germline, CDR1 is SGHRS and CDR2 is YFSETQ. The CDR3 DNA is TGCGCCAGCAGCTCCGGGACAGGCGGTAGCGAGCAGTACTTC. Translated, it gives CASSSGTGGSEQYF.

This clone was recorded once. The V gene is TRBV7-8, the J gene TRBJ2-2; no firm D call. The V end lost 6 bases, the J end lost 6 bases, and 11 bases lay between the germline ends. CDR1 and CDR2 from the germline V gene are SGHVS and FQNEAQ. The CDR3 extends over 13 amino acids. The CDR3 DNA reads TGTGCCAGCAGGGCGGACCTCGCCGGGGAGCTGTTTTTT. Amino acids: CASRADLAGELFF.

The chain links TRBV2 to TRBJ2-5; 7 nucleotides align to TRBD1. The assigned J gene may be wrong: the sequence end matches TRBJ2-7 better. Germline CDR1 SNHLY, CDR2 FYNNEI. This CDR3 comprises 15 residues. Here the CDR3 DNA reads TGTGCCAGCTTAGGCGACAGGGCCGTTTCCTACGAGCAGTACTTC. Translation gives CASLGDRAVSYEQYF.

The V and J genes are TRBV18 and TRBJ1-1; D is uncertain. CDR1 is KGHSH, CDR2 LQKENI, per germline. The CDR3 covers 14 residues. Trimming removed 3 bases from V and 0 bases from J, with 8 bases in between. The CDR3 DNA follows: TGTGCCAGCTCACCCGGCGCCTTGAACACTGAAGCTTTCTTT. It codes for CASSPGALNTEAFF.

The J gene is TRBJ2-3, the V gene TRBV30, with D possibly called TRBD1 or TRBD2 (5 bases each). This CDR3 region has 13 residues. In germline, CDR1 is GTSNPN, CDR2 SVGIG (reference sequence). Trimming took 5 bases from V and 1 from J, leaving 10 bases between them. Here the CDR3 DNA reads TGTGCCTGGGGGGGTAGAGGCACAGATACGCAGTATTTT. Protein: CAWGGRGTDTQYF. Combining the CDR3 with reference TRBV30 and TRBJ2-3 gives the whole variable domain SQTIHQWPATLVQPVGSPLSLECTVEGTSNPNLYWYRQAAGRGLQLLFYSVGIGQISSEVPQNLSASRPQDRQFILSSKKLLLSDSGFYLCAWGGRGTDTQYFGPGTRLTVL.

This clone occurred once. The V and J genes are TRBV30 and TRBJ2-1; 9 bases align to TRBD1. V lost 4 bases and J lost 9; bases outside the gene matches: 4. This CDR3 spans 12 amino acids. CDR1 is GTSNPN, CDR2 SVGIG, per germline (reference sequence). Written as DNA, the CDR3 is TGTGCCTGGACCCTGGACAGGGGTGAGCAGTTCTTC. Protein product: CAWTLDRGEQFF.

Worth noting for this clone: Other DNA sequences in the same sample also yield this CDR3. This chain joins TRBV9 and TRBJ1-4, with TRBD1 as a possible D gene (6 bases). This CDR3 region has 15 residues. Trimming removed 0 bases at V and 0 bases at J, with 6 bases between. CDR1 SGDLS and CDR2 YYNGEE come from the germline V gene. The CDR3 loop reads CASSVGTATNEKLFF. The CDR3, as DNA: TGTGCCAGCAGCGTAGGGACAGCAACTAATGAAAAACTGTTTTTT.

This clone was detected a few times. This chain connects TRBV14 to TRBJ2-7; the match to TRBD1 covers 9 bases. The CDR3 runs 15 residues. Looked up from germline, CDR1 is SGHDN and CDR2 is FVKESK. J gave up 5 bases and V 4 bases, and 9 bases lay outside the gene matches. For the CDR3, the DNA is TGTGCCAGCAGCCCAACGGGGACAGGGAGAAACGAGCAGTACTTC. Protein product: CASSPTGTGRNEQYF.

This sequence joins TRBV10-3 and TRBJ1-5; D might be TRBD1 (5 bases). The CDR3 runs 13 residues. Germline V gene data show CDR1 as ENHRY and CDR2 as SYGVKD. Trimming left V 7 bases short and J 0 bases short, with 7 bases between. CDR3 DNA sequence: TGTGCCATCAAAGGGGATAGCAATCAGCCCCAGCATTTT. It specifies CAIKGDSNQPQHF.